Below, one T cell receptor (beta chain) is given with its context. In each case, RNA was isolated and then reverse transcribed into cDNA as the sequencing template. Clones were sequenced by immunoSEQ multiplex PCR, and TCRdb holds only the in-frame ones, with some missing. The sample carries about 200,000 clones, 35% to 45% recorded once. The entry originates in a study of CD8+ T cells in alopecia areata. Study background: Each day, treated patients took oral tofacitinib twice, at 5 to 10 mg per dose.

The V gene's germline CDR1 is SNHLY and CDR2 FYNNEI. The CDR3 is made up of 12 amino acids. V was shortened by 7 bases and J by 5 bases, with 9 bases between the two germline ends. Noted treatment: oral pan-JAK inhibitor, 5-10 mg twice daily. The study team obtained lesional scalp punch biopsies and peripheral blood from alopecia areata patients. The specimen was CD4+ T cells sorted from blood, collected around week 30, from a patient treated with tofacitinib. This TCR was sampled from a human donor with alopecia areata. The rearrangement uses TRBV2 and TRBJ2-1, with D possibly TRBD2 on 5 matching bases. The CDR3 nucleotides read TGTGCCAGCAAGGAGCGGCACAATGAGCAGTTCTTC. This translates into CASKERHNEQFF. The full variable domain, rest sourced from reference TRBV2 and TRBJ2-1, is EPEVTQTPSHQVTQMGQEVILRCVPISNHLYFYWYRQILGQKVEFLVSFYNNEISEKSEIFDDQFSVERPDGSNFTLKIRSTKLEDSAMYFCASKERHNEQFFGPGTRLTVL.